The clone carrying this T cell receptor beta chain was detected a few times. The ends were cut back, 4 bases at V and 0 bases at J, with 7 bases in the middle. The CDR3 runs 13 residues. Per the germline V gene, CDR1 is SQVTM and CDR2 is ANQGSEA. Each CDR3 protein is one row after TCRdb ran MiXCR on the 5' RACE reads. This sample has some 290,000 distinct CDR3 sequences, with approximately 20% found just once. This record comes from a study of CD8 T cells in ankylosing spondylitis. This clonotype was obtained from a male donor with ankylosing spondylitis or in good health (not recorded which). J is TRBJ1-5 and V is TRBV29-1; possible D gene TRBD1, 5 bases. Sequencing used blood, either unsorted or a sorted T cell fraction (not recorded which). CDR3 coding DNA: TGCAGCGTTGCGGGGGGTAGCAATCAGCCCCAGCATTTT. It codes for CSVAGGSNQPQHF.